By sample fraction, the clone carrying this T cell receptor beta chain is medium-sized. Using its own MiXCR run on the reads, TCRdb lists one record per CDR3 protein. The table lists about 4,500 distinct CDR3 sequences, over 9% of them singletons. CDR3 length: 12 amino acids. The germline V and J ends were trimmed by 1 base and 4 bases, with 4 bases remaining between them. The V gene's germline CDR1 is LGHDT and CDR2 YNNKEL (reference sequence). The chain is built from TRBV3-1 and TRBJ1-2; D not resolved. Source material: CD4+ T cells from peripheral blood. This receptor was identified in a human donor with rheumatoid arthritis. CDR3 DNA sequence: TGTGCCAGCAGCCAAGCGGGCTATGGCTACACCTTC. It codes for CASSQAGYGYTF.